Each of the 23 T cell receptor beta chains below was sequenced from the same sample in a study of glioma-infiltrating T cells after dendritic cell vaccination. Sequenced by immunoSEQ multiplex PCR; TCRdb stores in-frame clones only, minus some. Among more than 70,000 clones, around nine tenths were seen once, and the ten largest hold 2% to 2.5%. Time point here: after dendritic cell vaccination, including at tumor progression/relapse. The starting material was blood, obtained after dendritic cell vaccination. The receptor set was obtained from a human donor with glioblastoma.

The chain joins TRBV6-6 to TRBJ2-5; the match to TRBD2 covers 8 bases. The last part of the DNA fits TRBJ2-7 better; the J call may be wrong. The germline V gene encodes CDR1 MNHNY and CDR2 SVGAGI (reference sequence). The CDR3 spans 15 residues. The CDR3 is CASRALSGTPYEQYF. The CDR3 coding sequence is TGTGCCAGCAGGGCCCTTAGCGGGACCCCCTACGAGCAGTACTTC.

The rearrangement uses TRBV9 and TRBJ1-1, with D perhaps TRBD1 (6 bases). The CDR3 has 14 residues. CDR1 and CDR2 from the germline V gene are SGDLS and YYNGEE. Trimming left V 1 base short and J 3 bases short, with 10 bases between. CDR3 DNA: TGTGCCAGCAGCGTACAACAGGGCTACACTGAAGCTTTCTTT. It specifies CASSVQQGYTEAFF.

The V gene is TRBV2, the J gene TRBJ1-1; TRBD1 matches at 7 bases. This CDR3 spans 16 amino acids. V lost 4 bases and J lost 2; bases outside the gene matches: 10. CDR1 and CDR2 (germline): SNHLY, FYNNEI. The CDR3 here is CASSVGGQDGNTEAFF. The DNA for the CDR3 is TGTGCCAGCAGTGTAGGGGGCCAGGATGGAAACACTGAAGCTTTCTTT.

The chain carries TRBV5-6 and TRBJ1-2; 10 bases align to TRBD1. Germline V CDR1 and CDR2: SGHDT, YYEEEE. Trimming cost V 2 bases and J 4 bases; bases outside gene matches: 5. This CDR3 is 15 amino acids long. CDR3 bases: TGTGCCAGCAGCTTTCGACAGGGGGCGAGCTATGGCTACACCTTC. Residues: CASSFRQGASYGYTF. Variable domain in full (rest from reference TRBV5-6 and TRBJ1-2): DAGVTQSPTHLIKTRGQQVTLRCSPKSGHDTVSWYQQALGQGPQFIFQYYEEEERQRGNFPDRFSGHQFPNYSSELNVNALLLGDSALYLCASSFRQGASYGYTFGSGTRLTVV.

In nucleotides, the CDR3 is TGCGCCAGCAGGGAGACAGGAACAACTGGAAACACCATATATTTT. Its protein product is CASRETGTTGNTIYF. The chain carries TRBV5-1 and TRBJ1-3, with a possible D match to TRBD1 (6 bases). The CDR3 consists of 15 residues. The V gene lost 5 bases and the J gene lost 2 bases, with 14 bases spanning the gap. Germline V gene sequence: CDR1 SGHRS, CDR2 YFSETQ.

This chain joins TRBV5-5 and TRBJ2-1; 11 bases map to TRBD2. Germline V gives CDR1 SGHKS, CDR2 YYEKEE (reference sequence). Losses at the gene ends were 4 bases for V and 8 bases for J; bases not matched to a gene: 5. This CDR3 contains 14 residues. The DNA for the CDR3 is TGTGCCAGCAGCACGGGACTAGCGGTGGATGAGCAGTTCTTC. Protein: CASSTGLAVDEQFF.

The chain couples TRBV19 to TRBJ1-2; 7 bases agree with TRBD1. The J segment lost 6 bases and the V segment lost 5 bases, leaving 3 bases of the junction unmatched. Looked up from germline, CDR1 is LNHDA and CDR2 is SQIVND (reference sequence). This CDR3 is built from 12 residues. CDR3 residues: CASSQTGDGYTF. In nucleotides, the CDR3 is TGTGCCAGTAGTCAAACAGGGGATGGCTACACCTTC.

To note about this clone: The identical CDR3 is also encoded by other nucleotide sequences in the sample. The V call is TRBV5-1, the J call TRBJ2-7, with unresolved D. Germline-derived CDR1 and CDR2 are SGHRS and YFSETQ. V lost 5 bases and J 2 bases, leaving 5 bases between the germline ends. The CDR3 covers 11 residues. CDR3 sequence (DNA): TGCGCCAGCAGTTCCACCTACGAGCAGTACTTC. It is translated as CASSSTYEQYF.

The J gene is TRBJ1-1, the V gene TRBV11-3; 7 nucleotides line up with TRBD1. The CDR3 consists of 15 residues. Germline trimming cut 5 bases from V and 0 bases from J; bases unmatched to any gene: 6. Germline CDR1 and CDR2: SGHNT and YENEEA. Here the CDR3 reads CASSLGTAMNTEAFF. In DNA form, the CDR3 reads TGTGCCAGCAGCCTGGGGACAGCTATGAACACTGAAGCTTTCTTT.

The genes are TRBV25-1 and TRBJ1-2, with D hard to call. The CDR3 contains 15 residues. The V and J ends lost 4 bases and 2 bases respectively, with 14 bases between them. Germline CDR1 is MGHDK and CDR2 is SYGVNS. CDR3 nucleotides: TGTGCCAGCAGTGCGGACTATGACGGGAACTATGGCTACACCTTC. Protein: CASSADYDGNYGYTF.

The chain links TRBV11-2 to TRBJ2-1, with 8 bases aligning to TRBD2. The CDR3 runs to 15 residues. Unmatched junction bases numbered 6, after V lost 5 bases and J lost 3 bases. CDR1 and CDR2 (germline): SGHAT, FQNNGV. CDR3 sequence reads: CASSVGLADYNEQFF. Written as DNA, the CDR3 is TGTGCCAGCAGCGTAGGACTAGCAGACTACAATGAGCAGTTCTTC.

The CDR3 sequence: CASSQAASSNQPQHF. CDR3 DNA: TGCGCCAGCAGCCAAGCGGCTAGTAGCAATCAGCCCCAGCATTTT. The chain carries TRBV4-3 and TRBJ1-5; no firm D call. CDR3 length equals 15 residues. Per germline, CDR1 LGHNA and CDR2 YSLEER. With 1 base removed from V and 0 bases from J, the gap between germline ends came to 7 bases.

The chain combines TRBV19 with TRBJ1-1; tentative D call: TRBD1 (5 bases). The V and J ends lost 3 bases and 7 bases respectively, with 12 bases between them. Germline CDR1 is LNHDA and CDR2 is SQIVND (reference sequence). The CDR3 consists of 13 residues. DNA for the CDR3: TGTGCCAGTAGTATGCGGGACGCTGGTGAAGCTTTCTTT. Translation: CASSMRDAGEAFF.

This chain links TRBV20-1 with TRBJ1-2; TRBD1 might be the D (5 bases). The CDR3 consists of 11 residues. Germline-derived CDR1 and CDR2 are DFQATT and SNEGSKA (reference sequence). V was trimmed by 6 bases and J by 11 bases, leaving 16 bases between them. The CDR3 is CSATARGGYTF. CDR3 DNA sequence: TGCAGTGCGACAGCGCGGGGCGGATACACCTTC.

The chain uses TRBV5-3 and TRBJ2-7; 11 nucleotides match TRBD2. TRBV5-3 is an open reading frame whose function is uncertain. This CDR3 is 14 amino acids long. With V trimmed by 1 base and J by 4 bases, 1 base remained unmatched. CDR3 nucleotides: TGTGCCAGAAGCTTGACTAGCGGGAGATACGAGCAGTACTTC. Amino acid sequence: CARSLTSGRYEQYF.

The chain links TRBV19 to TRBJ2-6; D is unclear. The CDR3 is 15 residues long. CDR1 LNHDA and CDR2 SQIVND come from the germline V gene (reference sequence). The ends were cut back, 2 bases at V and 2 bases at J, with 7 bases in the middle. DNA for the CDR3: TGTGCCAGTAGTATAATGAGCACTGGGGCCAACGTCCTGACTTTC. This gives the protein CASSIMSTGANVLTF.

The chain couples TRBV5-1 to TRBJ1-1, with a weak D call TRBD1 (5 bases). The CDR3 sequence is 14 residues long. Germline CDR1 reads SGHRS; CDR2 reads YFSETQ. Trimming shortened V by 5 bases and J by 6 bases, and 17 bases separated the two germline ends. The CDR3 nucleotides are TGCGCCAGCAGATCGGAGGGGTCGTCGGCTGAAGCTTTCTTT. Residues: CASRSEGSSAEAFF.

The chain is built from TRBV5-1 and TRBJ2-1; TRBD2 aligns across 12 bases. CDR3 length equals 17 residues. CDR1 and CDR2 (germline): SGHRS, YFSETQ. The junction had 5 bases not matched to a gene; V was cut back by 4 bases and J by 0 bases. The CDR3 loop is CASSVLAGGSSYNEQFF. In nucleotides, the CDR3 is TGCGCCAGCAGCGTTCTAGCGGGGGGGTCCTCCTACAATGAGCAGTTCTTC.

The chain links TRBV12-2 to TRBJ1-1. TRBV12-2 is assigned pseudogene status. This CDR3 has 13 residues. The CDR3 DNA follows: TGTGCAAGTCGCTCAGCAGAGGAAGGTAAAGCTTTCTTT. It is translated as CASRSAEEGKAFF.

The V gene is TRBV5-1, the J gene TRBJ2-1; D possibly corresponds to TRBD1 (6 bases). V was trimmed by 4 bases and J by 4 bases, leaving 12 bases between them. The CDR3 spans 14 residues. The germline V gene has CDR1 SGHRS and CDR2 YFSETQ. The CDR3 reads CASSGEGQYNEQFF. DNA of the CDR3: TGCGCCAGCAGCGGCGAGGGACAATACAATGAGCAGTTCTTC.

V gene TRBV28 combines with J gene TRBJ1-5, with 7 bases identical to TRBD1. Germline V gene lookup returns CDR1 MDHEN and CDR2 SYDVKM. The V gene end was trimmed by 3 bases and the J gene end by 0 bases; junction bases not matched to a gene: 8. The CDR3 extends over 17 amino acids. CDR3 DNA sequence: TGTGCCAGCAGTTTCCCCACAGGGGCCGTTAGCAATCAGCCCCAGCATTTT. Translated: CASSFPTGAVSNQPQHF.

The rearrangement joins TRBV19 to TRBJ2-7, with D maybe TRBD1 (5 bases). The CDR3 contains 15 residues. V lost 3 bases to trimming and J lost 2 bases, with 14 bases between them. Germline V gene lookup returns CDR1 LNHDA and CDR2 SQIVND (reference sequence). DNA of the CDR3: TGTGCCAGTAGTATGCAGGGTATAGGGCCCTACGAGCAGTACTTC. Translation gives CASSMQGIGPYEQYF. Variable domain in full (rest from reference TRBV19 and TRBJ2-7): DGGITQSPKYLFRKEGQNVTLSCEQNLNHDAMYWYRQDPGQGLRLIYYSQIVNDFQKGDIAEGYSVSREKKESFPLTVTSAQKNPTAFYLCASSMQGIGPYEQYFGPGTRLTVT.

The rearrangement joins TRBV6-5 to TRBJ2-7; 9 nucleotides agree with TRBD1. Germline V CDR1 and CDR2: MNHEY, SVGAGI. The length of the CDR3 is 13 residues. V was clipped by 7 bases and J by 3 bases; unmatched bases: 4. CDR3 DNA: TGTGCCAGCACTTCGACAGGGGGCTACGAGCAGTACTTC. This translates into CASTSTGGYEQYF.